A single TCR beta chain is shown here with its context. What it binds is unknown. Germline CDR1 and CDR2: DFQATT and SNEGSKA (reference sequence). The length of the CDR3 is 13 residues. V was clipped by 6 bases and J by 7 bases; unmatched bases: 8. The data stem from a study of vaccination and CD4 T cells after COVID-19. Study findings and constraints: The median number of SARS-CoV-2-reactive clonotypes increased from roughly 21 to 40, a change that did not reach significance.

Time point of the sample: late sampling 161 to 241 days after vaccination in three convalescent patients. Described treatment: roughly ten-day PBMC culture with coronavirus spike peptide pools or control peptides (ViraFEST assay). Oncomine TCR Beta short-read sequencing was applied to DNA from cultured CD4+ T cells. Genomic DNA was taken out of cultured CD4+ T cells by extraction. MiXCR was run by TCRdb on the PCR reads, yielding one entry per CDR3 protein. This sample has roughly 15,000 distinct CDR3 sequences, with 45% to 60% found just once. This receptor was obtained from a human donor who had recovered from COVID-19. The sample consisted of CD4+ T cells from blood, cultured in vitro, taken about 7 months after SARS-CoV-2 vaccination. V gene TRBV20-1 combines with J gene TRBJ2-1; 8 bases align to TRBD1. CDR3 sequence: CSATQGGNNEQFF. The CDR3 DNA is TGCAGTGCCACACAGGGGGGAAATAATGAGCAGTTCTTC.